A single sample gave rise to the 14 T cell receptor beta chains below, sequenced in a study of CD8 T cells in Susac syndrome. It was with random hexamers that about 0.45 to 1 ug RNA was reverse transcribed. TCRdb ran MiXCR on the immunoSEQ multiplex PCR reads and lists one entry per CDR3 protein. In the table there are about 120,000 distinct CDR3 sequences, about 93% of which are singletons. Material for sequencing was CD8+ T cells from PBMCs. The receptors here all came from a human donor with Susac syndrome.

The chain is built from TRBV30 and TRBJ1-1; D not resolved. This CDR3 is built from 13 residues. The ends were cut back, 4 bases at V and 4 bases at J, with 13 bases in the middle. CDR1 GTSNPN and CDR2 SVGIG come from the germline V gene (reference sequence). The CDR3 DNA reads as TGTGCCTGGACGGGCGGTGGGCCCACTGAAGCTTTCTTT. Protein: CAWTGGGPTEAFF.

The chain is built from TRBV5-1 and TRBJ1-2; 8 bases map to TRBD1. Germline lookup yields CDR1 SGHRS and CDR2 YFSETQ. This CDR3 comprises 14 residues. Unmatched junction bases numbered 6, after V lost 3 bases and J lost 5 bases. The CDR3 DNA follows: TGCGCCAGCAGCTCGGTACAGGGGGTATATGGCTACACCTTC. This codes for CASSSVQGVYGYTF.

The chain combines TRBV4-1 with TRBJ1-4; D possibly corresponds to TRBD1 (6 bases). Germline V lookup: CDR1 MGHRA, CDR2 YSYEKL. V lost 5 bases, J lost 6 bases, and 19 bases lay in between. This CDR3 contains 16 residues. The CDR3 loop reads CASSWDLQGLDEKLFF. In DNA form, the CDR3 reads TGCGCCAGCAGCTGGGACCTACAGGGTTTGGATGAAAAACTGTTTTTT.

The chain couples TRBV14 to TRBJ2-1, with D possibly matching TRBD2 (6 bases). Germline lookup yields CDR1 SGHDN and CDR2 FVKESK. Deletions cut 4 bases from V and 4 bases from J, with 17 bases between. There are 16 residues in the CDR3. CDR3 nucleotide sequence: TGTGCCAGCAGCCTCAAGACTAGGCCAATTTACAATGAGCAGTTCTTC. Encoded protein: CASSLKTRPIYNEQFF. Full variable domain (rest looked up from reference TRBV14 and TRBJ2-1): EAGVTQFPSHSVIEKGQTVTLRCDPISGHDNLYWYRRVMGKEIKFLLHFVKESKQDESGMPNNRFLAERTGGTYSTLKVQPAELEDSGVYFCASSLKTRPIYNEQFFGPGTRLTVL.

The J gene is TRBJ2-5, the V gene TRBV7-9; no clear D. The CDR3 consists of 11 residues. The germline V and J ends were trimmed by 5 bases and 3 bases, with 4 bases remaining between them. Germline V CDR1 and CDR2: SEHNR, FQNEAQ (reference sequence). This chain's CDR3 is CASSREETQYF. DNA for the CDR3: TGTGCCAGCAGCAGAGAAGAGACCCAGTACTTC.

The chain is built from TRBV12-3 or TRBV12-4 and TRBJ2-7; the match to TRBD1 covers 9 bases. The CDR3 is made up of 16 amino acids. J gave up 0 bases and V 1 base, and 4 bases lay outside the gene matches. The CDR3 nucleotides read TGTGCCAGCAGTTTAGGGGGACAGGGAATCTCCTACGAGCAGTACTTC. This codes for CASSLGGQGISYEQYF.

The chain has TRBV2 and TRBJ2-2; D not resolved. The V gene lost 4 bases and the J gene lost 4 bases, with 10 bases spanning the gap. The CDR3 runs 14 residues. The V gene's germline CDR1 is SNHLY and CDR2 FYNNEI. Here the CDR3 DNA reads TGTGCCAGCAGTGGAGGAAGTGGCACCGGGGAGCTGTTTTTT. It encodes CASSGGSGTGELFF.

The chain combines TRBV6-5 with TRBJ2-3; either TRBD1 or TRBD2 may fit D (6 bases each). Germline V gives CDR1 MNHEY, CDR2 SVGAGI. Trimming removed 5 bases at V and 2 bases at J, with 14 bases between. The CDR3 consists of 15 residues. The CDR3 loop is CASSPGAGFTDTQYF. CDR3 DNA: TGTGCCAGCAGTCCAGGGGCGGGATTCACAGATACGCAGTATTTT.

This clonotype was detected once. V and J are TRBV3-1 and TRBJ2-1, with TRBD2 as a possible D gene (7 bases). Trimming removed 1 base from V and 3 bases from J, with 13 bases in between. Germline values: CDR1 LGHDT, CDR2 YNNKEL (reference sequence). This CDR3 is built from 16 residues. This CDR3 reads CASSQGWGGSYNEQFF. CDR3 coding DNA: TGTGCCAGCAGCCAAGGGTGGGGGGGCAGCTACAATGAGCAGTTCTTC.

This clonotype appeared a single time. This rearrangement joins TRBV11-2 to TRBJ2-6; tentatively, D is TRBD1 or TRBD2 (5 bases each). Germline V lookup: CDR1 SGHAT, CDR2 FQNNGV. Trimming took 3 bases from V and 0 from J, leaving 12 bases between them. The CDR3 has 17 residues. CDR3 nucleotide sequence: TGTGCCAGCAGCTTTCGGGGCCCACACTCTGGGGCCAACGTCCTGACTTTC. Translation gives CASSFRGPHSGANVLTF.

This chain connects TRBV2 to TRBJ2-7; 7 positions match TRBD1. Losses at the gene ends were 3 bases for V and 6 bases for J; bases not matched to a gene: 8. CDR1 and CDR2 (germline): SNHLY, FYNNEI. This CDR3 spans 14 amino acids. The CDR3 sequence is CASSDRQGLREQYF. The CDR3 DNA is TGTGCCAGCAGTGACCGACAGGGTTTGCGCGAGCAGTACTTC.

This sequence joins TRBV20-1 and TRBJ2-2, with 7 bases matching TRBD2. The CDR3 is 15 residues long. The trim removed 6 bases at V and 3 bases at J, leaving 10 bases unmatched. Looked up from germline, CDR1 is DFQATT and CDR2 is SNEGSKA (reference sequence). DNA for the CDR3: TGCAGTGCACAAAGCGGCGGGAGTGACACCGGGGAGCTGTTTTTT. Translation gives CSAQSGGSDTGELFF.

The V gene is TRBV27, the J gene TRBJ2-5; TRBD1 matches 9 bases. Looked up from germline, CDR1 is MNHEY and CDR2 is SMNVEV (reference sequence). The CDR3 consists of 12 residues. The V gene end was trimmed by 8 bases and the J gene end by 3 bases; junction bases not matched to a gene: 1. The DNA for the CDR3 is TGTGCCAGCTGGGACAGGGAAGAGACCCAGTACTTC. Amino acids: CASWDREETQYF.

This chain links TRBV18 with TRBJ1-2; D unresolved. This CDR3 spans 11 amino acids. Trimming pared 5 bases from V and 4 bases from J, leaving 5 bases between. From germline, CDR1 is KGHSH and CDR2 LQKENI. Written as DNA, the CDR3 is TGTGCCAGCTCAGGAACCTATGGCTACACCTTC. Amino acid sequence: CASSGTYGYTF.